The 26 T cell receptor beta chains in this list originate from one sample, sequenced in a study of human T cells and chemical hapten exposure. Time point specified: pre-sensitization, week 0. As to treatment: therapeutic diphenylcyclopropenone sensitization with weekly scalp DPC. MiXCR, applied by TCRdb to the RACE reads, yields one record per CDR3 protein. Here the sample spans approximately 100,000 distinct CDR3 sequences, around 12% being singletons. This specimen consisted of whole blood, obtained in connection with sensitization to the hapten diphenylcyclopropenone (DPC). The receptors derive from a woman between 50 and 59 years old with alopecia areata. Some clones in this sample may be carry-over from other donors' samples.

The sample holds many counts of this clonotype. This sequence joins TRBV10-3 and TRBJ1-1; weak D call: TRBD1 (6 bases). CDR1 and CDR2 from the germline V gene are ENHRY and SYGVKD. The CDR3 totals 14 residues. Between the trimmed V and J ends, which lost 5 bases and 0 bases, there was a span of 10 bases. DNA of the CDR3: TGTGCCATCAGTCCTAAGGGGGTGAACACTGAAGCTTTCTTT. Protein sequence: CAISPKGVNTEAFF.

The V and J genes are TRBV29-1 and TRBJ2-3, with TRBD1 matching 11 bases. The V segment lost 6 bases and the J segment 4 bases; nucleotides outside the gene matches: 6. CDR3 length: 14 amino acids. Per germline, CDR1 SQVTM and CDR2 ANQGSEA. CDR3 bases: TGCAGCGTCGGTGGGGACAGGGGGGCAGATACGCAGTATTTT. Protein product: CSVGGDRGADTQYF.

The rearrangement joins TRBV5-1 to TRBJ2-3; the D gene is possibly TRBD2 (6 bases). In germline, CDR1 is SGHRS, CDR2 YFSETQ. This CDR3 comprises 17 residues. V was trimmed by 5 bases and J by 0 bases, leaving 19 bases between them. The CDR3 region is CASRPARGTASTDTQYF. The DNA of the CDR3 is TGCGCCAGCAGACCAGCGCGCGGGACGGCTAGCACAGATACGCAGTATTTT.

The chain uses TRBV20-1 and TRBJ2-7; D unclear. V lost 4 bases, J lost 2 bases, and 15 bases lay in between. The germline gives CDR1 DFQATT, CDR2 SNEGSKA (reference sequence). The length of the CDR3 is 14 residues. The CDR3 nucleotides read TGCAGTGCTACACAGACCCGAACACCCTACGAGCAGTACTTC. It is translated as CSATQTRTPYEQYF.

The rearrangement links TRBV5-1 to TRBJ2-2; tentatively, D is TRBD2 (5 bases). The germline gives CDR1 SGHRS, CDR2 YFSETQ. The V end was cut by 2 bases, the J end by 6 bases, with 14 bases between. The CDR3 is 15 amino acids. Here the CDR3 reads CASSFVTRRAGELFF. Written as DNA, the CDR3 is TGCGCCAGCAGCTTCGTTACTAGGCGGGCCGGGGAGCTGTTTTTT.

This clonotype was found a few times. The V call is TRBV20-1, the J call TRBJ2-3; tentative D call: TRBD1 (5 bases). CDR1 and CDR2 (germline): DFQATT, SNEGSKA (reference sequence). Trimming pared 5 bases from V and 9 bases from J, leaving 18 bases between. CDR3 length equals 13 residues. The DNA for the CDR3 is TGCAGTGCTCCTCACTTACCGACAGTCACGCAGTATTTT. It translates to CSAPHLPTVTQYF.

The chain employs TRBV7-2 and TRBJ2-3; D possibly corresponds to TRBD1 (5 bases). The CDR3 runs to 12 residues. CDR1 is SGHTA and CDR2 is FQGNSA in the germline V gene. V was clipped by 8 bases and J by 5 bases, with 11 bases between them. In nucleotides, the CDR3 is TGTGCCAGCGGCTGGCAGGGAGATACGCAGTATTTT. This sequence encodes CASGWQGDTQYF.

This clonotype was counted between two and nine times. The CDR3 region is CASSRGLGATTKAFF. CDR3 DNA sequence: TGTGCCAGCAGCCGAGGGCTTGGGGCCACGACGAAAGCTTTCTTT. The chain has TRBV7-6 and TRBJ1-1, with D possibly matching TRBD1 (5 bases). The CDR3 has 15 residues. Germline assignment: CDR1 SGHVS and CDR2 FNYEAQ. V gave up 5 bases and J gave up 9 bases, with 22 bases separating them.

The genes are TRBV28 and TRBJ2-2; 9 bases map to TRBD1. Germline V gives CDR1 MDHEN, CDR2 SYDVKM. Trimming took 5 bases from V and 6 from J; bases not matched to a gene: 7. The CDR3 runs 15 residues. Here the CDR3 reads CASSRDRASSGELFF. CDR3 bases: TGTGCCAGCAGTCGGGACAGGGCGTCGTCCGGGGAGCTGTTTTTT.

This clonotype has just a few counts. The rearrangement uses TRBV5-4 and TRBJ2-7; TRBD2 agrees at 9 bases. The CDR3 covers 16 residues. Germline assignment: CDR1 SGHNT and CDR2 YYREEE (reference sequence). Germline trimming cut 4 bases from V and 5 bases from J; bases unmatched to any gene: 13. The CDR3 coding sequence is TGTGCCAGCAGCCCCGGGGGGCAGCGGGGGGCTCACGAGCAGTACTTC. Protein sequence: CASSPGGQRGAHEQYF.

The genes are TRBV5-6 and TRBJ2-7, with 8 bases that match TRBD1. Germline loops: CDR1 SGHDT, CDR2 YYEEEE. CDR3 length equals 16 residues. V shed 0 bases, J shed 2 bases, and the junction held 7 bases outside the gene matches. The CDR3 DNA sequence: TGTGCCAGCAGCTTGGTTGGGACAGGAAGGGCCTACGAGCAGTACTTC. Encoded protein: CASSLVGTGRAYEQYF.

Ten or more counts support this clonotype. V is TRBV7-6 and J is TRBJ1-5; 7 bases are a match to TRBD1. The germline V gene has CDR1 SGHVS and CDR2 FNYEAQ. The trim removed 3 bases at V and 3 bases at J, leaving 14 bases unmatched. CDR3 length equals 18 residues. In DNA form, the CDR3 reads TGTGCCAGCAGCTTCCCGGGACAGAAGCTTCGGGTCAATCAGCCCCAGCATTTT. Its translation is CASSFPGQKLRVNQPQHF.

The rearrangement joins TRBV28 to TRBJ2-2, with TRBD2 identical over 8 bases. CDR1 and CDR2 from the germline V gene are MDHEN and SYDVKM. The CDR3 loop spans 14 amino acids. V lost 10 bases to trimming and J lost 4 bases; unmatched junction nucleotides: 8. The CDR3 protein is CATLGGGSTGELFF. CDR3 DNA: TGTGCCACCCTTGGCGGGGGGAGCACCGGGGAGCTGTTTTTT.

The chain employs TRBV28 and TRBJ2-7; D is ambiguous. V shed 8 bases and J shed 1 base, with 9 bases lying between them. The CDR3 runs 12 residues. In germline, CDR1 is MDHEN, CDR2 SYDVKM. CDR3 residues: CASCVKSYEQYF. The CDR3 DNA is TGTGCCAGCTGTGTCAAGTCCTACGAGCAGTACTTC. The whole variable domain, filled in from reference TRBV28 and TRBJ2-7, reads DVKVTQSSRYLVKRTGEKVFLECVQDMDHENMFWYRQDPGLGLRLIYFSYDVKMKEKGDIPEGYSVSREKKERFSLILESASTNQTSMYLCASCVKSYEQYFGPGTRLTVT.

This clonotype was recorded a few times. The chain couples TRBV28 to TRBJ1-1; unclear D gene. CDR1 and CDR2 (germline): MDHEN, SYDVKM. This CDR3 contains 14 residues. Between the trimmed V and J ends, which lost 4 bases and 4 bases, there was a span of 13 bases. CDR3 loop: CASSSHGLPTEAFF. The CDR3 bases are TGTGCCAGCAGTTCCCATGGACTCCCCACTGAAGCTTTCTTT.

This clonotype was found many times. The V gene is TRBV18, the J gene TRBJ1-1; 9 nucleotides match TRBD1. Trimming cost V 1 base and J 4 bases; bases outside gene matches: 4. The CDR3 has 15 amino acids. The germline gives CDR1 KGHSH, CDR2 LQKENI. CDR3 in DNA: TGTGCCAGCTCACCACAGACGGGACAGGGCACTGAAGCTTTCTTT. As protein: CASSPQTGQGTEAFF. Complete variable domain (other parts from reference TRBV18 and TRBJ1-1): NAGVMQNPRHLVRRRGQEARLRCSPMKGHSHVYWYRQLPEEGLKFMVYLQKENIIDESGMPKERFSAEFPKEGPSILRIQQVVRGDSAAYFCASSPQTGQGTEAFFGQGTRLTVV.

This chain connects TRBV6-6 to TRBJ1-3; D gene uncertain. The CDR3 has 15 amino acids. Per the germline V gene, CDR1 is MNHNY and CDR2 is SVGAGI (reference sequence). V was cut by 2 bases and J by 0 bases, with 8 bases left in between. CDR3 nucleotide sequence: TGTGCCAGCAGTTACGGGGATAACTCTGGAAACACCATATATTTT. As protein: CASSYGDNSGNTIYF.

The chain joins TRBV24-1 to TRBJ2-5; the match to TRBD1 covers 9 bases. Germline CDR1 KGHDR, CDR2 SFDVKD. This CDR3 spans 18 amino acids. V was pared by 3 bases and J by 7 bases, with 17 bases of the junction left unmatched. The CDR3, as DNA: TGTGCCACCAGTGATATCGGACAGGGGTCACGGGGGCGACCGACCCAGTACTTC. It is translated as CATSDIGQGSRGRPTQYF.

This clonotype was seen a few times. The chain recombines TRBV5-8 with TRBJ1-5; 10 bases map to TRBD1. CDR3 length: 16 amino acids. Germline loops: CDR1 SGHTS, CDR2 YDEGEE. V shed 1 base, J shed 15 bases, and the junction held 16 bases outside the gene matches. In DNA, the CDR3 is TGTGCCAGCAGCTTGTGGGACAGGGGCCACCGACAAGGGGGGCATTTT. Protein sequence: CASSLWDRGHRQGGHF.

CDR3 nucleotides: TGCGCCAGCAGCCAAGTGGGACCGAGTACGTATGGCTACACCTTC. Protein product: CASSQVGPSTYGYTF. The V and J genes are TRBV4-3 and TRBJ1-2, with TRBD1 as a possible D gene (5 bases). Germline values: CDR1 LGHNA, CDR2 YSLEER. The length of the CDR3 is 15 residues. The V gene lost 1 base and the J gene lost 5 bases, with 14 bases spanning the gap.

This clonotype was observed a single time. The rearrangement joins TRBV12-2 to TRBJ2-3; the listed D gene, TRBD2, was not tested against the DNA. TRBV12-2 is tagged as a pseudogene. The CDR3 is made up of 22 amino acids. The CDR3 region has the DNA TGTGATCCAATCTTCGGTGCAAGTCGCTCTATTAAGGGGACTAGCGTCACAGATACGCAGTATTTT. Protein sequence: CDPIFGASRSIKGTSVTDTQYF.

CDR3 coding DNA: TGTGCCAGCAGTTTCGGGGAGCTGTTTTTT. It yields the protein CASSFGELFF. The J gene is TRBJ2-2, the V gene TRBV28, with no clear D. Germline V gene lookup returns CDR1 MDHEN and CDR2 SYDVKM. V lost 3 bases to trimming and J lost 7 bases, with 0 bases between them. CDR3 size: 10 residues.

This clonotype turned up a few times. The V call is TRBV2, the J call TRBJ2-7; D is perhaps TRBD2 (6 bases). V was cut by 10 bases and J by 2 bases, with 15 bases left in between. The CDR3 runs to 13 residues. From germline, CDR1 is SNHLY and CDR2 FYNNEI. CDR3 DNA sequence: TGTGCCACCCGCGGGGACCGGACCTACGAGCAGTACTTC. Its translation is CATRGDRTYEQYF.

This clonotype was counted a few times. The gene calls are TRBV7-6 and TRBJ2-3, with TRBD2 identical over 7 bases. The germline CDR1 and CDR2 sequences are SGHVS and FNYEAQ. The trim removed 1 base at V and 6 bases at J, leaving 4 bases unmatched. The CDR3 is 14 residues long. The CDR3 DNA reads as TGTGCCAGCAGCTTAGGGACTAGTGGCGATACGCAGTATTTT. It is translated as CASSLGTSGDTQYF.

The chain recombines TRBV7-2 with TRBJ1-1; D might be TRBD1 (6 bases). Trimming cost V 5 bases and J 1 base, with 11 bases left between them. This CDR3 spans 14 amino acids. The germline V gene encodes CDR1 SGHTA and CDR2 FQGNSA. CDR3 DNA: TGTGCCAGCAGCCCATCGACAGGGAACACTGAAGCTTTCTTT. It encodes CASSPSTGNTEAFF. Full variable domain (missing parts from reference TRBV7-2 and TRBJ1-1): GAGVSQSPSNKVTEKGKDVELRCDPISGHTALYWYRQSLGQGLEFLIYFQGNSAPDKSGLPSDRFSAERTGGSVSTLTIQRTQQEDSAVYLCASSPSTGNTEAFFGQGTRLTVV.

This clonotype has at least ten counts. The chain links TRBV12-3 or TRBV12-4 to TRBJ1-1; the D gene is possibly TRBD1 (5 bases). CDR3 length equals 15 residues. V lost 7 bases and J 1 base, leaving 16 bases between the germline ends. The CDR3 is CASTRVGTANTEAFF. In DNA form, the CDR3 reads TGTGCCAGCACCAGGGTGGGGACGGCGAACACTGAAGCTTTCTTT.